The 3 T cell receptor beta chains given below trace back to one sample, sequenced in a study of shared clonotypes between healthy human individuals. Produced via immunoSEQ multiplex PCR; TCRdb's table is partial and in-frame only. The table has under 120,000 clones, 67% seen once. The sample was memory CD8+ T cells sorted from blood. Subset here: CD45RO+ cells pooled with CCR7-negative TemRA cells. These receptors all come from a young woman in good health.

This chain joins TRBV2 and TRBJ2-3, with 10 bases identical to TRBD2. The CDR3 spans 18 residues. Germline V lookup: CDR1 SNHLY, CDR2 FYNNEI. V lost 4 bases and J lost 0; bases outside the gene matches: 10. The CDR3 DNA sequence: TGTGCCAGCAGTGCGCGGGCTAGCGGGAGCCTGAGCACAGATACGCAGTATTTT. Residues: CASSARASGSLSTDTQYF.

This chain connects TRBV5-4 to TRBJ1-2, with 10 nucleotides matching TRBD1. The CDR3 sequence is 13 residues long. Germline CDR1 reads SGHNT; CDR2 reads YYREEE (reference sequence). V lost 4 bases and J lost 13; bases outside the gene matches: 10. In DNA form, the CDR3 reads TGTGCCAGCAGCCCGCGGGACAGGGGAGCCGCCACCTTC. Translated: CASSPRDRGAATF.

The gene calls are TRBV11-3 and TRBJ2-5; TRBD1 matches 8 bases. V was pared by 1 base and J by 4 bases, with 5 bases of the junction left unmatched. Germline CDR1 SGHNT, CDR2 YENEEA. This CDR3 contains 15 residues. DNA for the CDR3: TGTGCCAGCAGCTTAGGAGCAGGGGGCCTAGAGACCCAGTACTTC. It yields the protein CASSLGAGGLETQYF.